This is a list of T cell receptor beta chains from one sample in a study of control samples from healthy donors and cancer patients. Using immunoSEQ multiplex PCR, the repertoire was profiled, and TCRdb retains in-frame clones only, with some absent. This repertoire shows about 28,000 clones, around nine tenths found once; its top ten account for 1.5% to 2%. The material sequenced was PBMCs. These receptors were obtained from a woman aged 40 to 50 with lung cancer. The CDR3 runs from the conserved cysteine through the conserved F or W. The order of the fields is clone size, J gene, D gene, V gene, CDR3 length, CDR3 protein, CDR3 DNA. The D gene is left open where the match is weak. Some rows mark clone size as missing; the rest say once, few, many or name a class of expanded clone.

abundance: NA
j_gene: TRBJ2-7
d_gene: TRBD1
v_gene: TRBV9
len: 14
CDR3aa: CASSVDGTAYEQYF
CDR3nt: TGTGCCAGCAGCGTAGACGGGACAGCCTACGAGCAGTACTTC

abundance: NA
j_gene: TRBJ2-3
d_gene: TRBD2
v_gene: TRBV6-5
len: 15
CDR3aa: CASSSLAGAGDTQYF
CDR3nt: TGTGCCAGCAGTTCCCTAGCGGGGGCGGGTGATACGCAGTATTTT

abundance: NA
j_gene: TRBJ2-2
d_gene: TRBD2
v_gene: TRBV18
len: 12
CDR3aa: CASSAGAGELFF
CDR3nt: TGTGCCAGCTCGGCGGGGGCCGGGGAGCTGTTTTTT

abundance: NA
j_gene: TRBJ1-6
d_gene: NA
v_gene: TRBV2
len: 15
CDR3aa: CASSALDLYNSPLHF
CDR3nt: TGTGCCAGCAGTGCTTTGGACCTATATAATTCACCCCTCCACTTT

abundance: NA
j_gene: TRBJ2-3
d_gene: TRBD2
v_gene: TRBV28
len: 13
CDR3aa: CASSRGGQDTQYF
CDR3nt: TGTGCCAGCAGCCGGGGGGGCCAAGATACGCAGTATTTT

abundance: NA
j_gene: TRBJ2-2
d_gene: TRBD1
v_gene: TRBV4-3
len: 19
CDR3aa: CASSQSVRGGTGVSGELFF
CDR3nt: TGCGCCAGCAGCCAATCCGTACGAGGTGGGACAGGGGTTTCCGGGGAGCTGTTTTTT

abundance: NA
j_gene: TRBJ1-1
d_gene: TRBD1
v_gene: TRBV6-1
len: 16
CDR3aa: CASSEAGQNLGTEAFF
CDR3nt: TGTGCCAGCAGTGAAGCGGGACAGAACTTGGGAACTGAAGCTTTCTTT

abundance: once
j_gene: TRBJ2-3
d_gene: NA
v_gene: TRBV24-1
len: 13
CDR3aa: CATSPSSTDTQYF
CDR3nt: TGTGCCACCAGTCCTAGCAGCACAGATACGCAGTATTTT

abundance: NA
j_gene: TRBJ1-2
d_gene: NA
v_gene: TRBV6-2/TRBV6-3
len: 13
CDR3aa: CASSSTNSYGYTF
CDR3nt: TGTGCCAGCAGTTCTACAAACAGCTATGGCTACACCTTC

abundance: few
j_gene: TRBJ1-4
d_gene: NA
v_gene: TRBV4-1
len: 14
CDR3aa: CASSQSVWNEKLFF
CDR3nt: TGCGCCAGCAGCCAATCTGTGTGGAATGAAAAACTGTTTTTT

abundance: NA
j_gene: TRBJ2-1
d_gene: TRBD2
v_gene: TRBV5-1
len: 15
CDR3aa: CASSLVRGGGNEQFF
CDR3nt: TGCGCCAGCAGCTTGGTGCGGGGGGGCGGGAATGAGCAGTTCTTC